A selection of T cell receptor beta chains follows, all from one sample in a study of cytomegalovirus exposure and HLA in healthy donors. Libraries were prepared by immunoSEQ multiplex PCR; TCRdb keeps only in-frame clonotypes and omits some of them. The sample contains under 150,000 clones, 65% to 75% of which appear only once. Sequencing was carried out using PBMCs. These receptors all come from a woman in her thirties or forties in good health and CMV-seropositive. Both conserved end residues are part of each CDR3. D genes are given only for firm matches. Clone size is not always given. Where it is, it says once, few, many or a class for expanded clones.

d_call: NA; j_call: TRBJ2-5; clone_size: NA; v_call: TRBV4-1; cdr3_nt: TGCGCCAGCAGCCAAGATCATAGGAGTCCGCGGACCCAGTACTTC; cdr3_aa: CASSQDHRSPRTQYF
d_call: TRBD2; j_call: TRBJ2-1; clone_size: NA; v_call: TRBV5-4; cdr3_nt: TGTGCCAGCAGCTTGGGAGGGACTAGCGGGAGCGCGTATGAGCAGTTCTTC; cdr3_aa: CASSLGGTSGSAYEQFF
d_call: TRBD2; j_call: TRBJ2-1; clone_size: NA; v_call: TRBV5-1; cdr3_nt: TGCGCCAGCAGCTTGCTCCTAGCGGGAGTGGATGAGCAGTTCTTC; cdr3_aa: CASSLLLAGVDEQFF
d_call: TRBD2; j_call: TRBJ2-1; clone_size: NA; v_call: TRBV6-1; cdr3_nt: TGTGCCAGCAGCGTGCGGGGGACCAATGAGCAGTTCTTC; cdr3_aa: CASSVRGTNEQFF
d_call: TRBD1; j_call: TRBJ1-2; clone_size: NA; v_call: TRBV7-8; cdr3_nt: TGTGCCAGCAGCTTAGGAGGACAGGTTTGGGGCTACACCTTC; cdr3_aa: CASSLGGQVWGYTF
d_call: NA; j_call: TRBJ1-2; clone_size: NA; v_call: TRBV7-9; cdr3_nt: TGTGCCAGCAGCCTATTAGCGGACGCGAACTATGGCTACACCTTC; cdr3_aa: CASSLLADANYGYTF
d_call: NA; j_call: TRBJ1-1; clone_size: NA; v_call: TRBV19; cdr3_nt: TGTGCCAGTAGAGGCATAGGGGTCGAGGCCACTGAAGCTTTCTTT; cdr3_aa: CASRGIGVEATEAFF
d_call: TRBD1; j_call: TRBJ1-3; clone_size: NA; v_call: TRBV19; cdr3_nt: TGTGCCAGTAGAGGGCAGGGGGTCTCTGGAAACACCATATATTTT; cdr3_aa: CASRGQGVSGNTIYF
d_call: NA; j_call: TRBJ2-7; clone_size: few; v_call: TRBV9; cdr3_nt: TGTGCCAGCAGCCCTCCCAGGCAGGGTGAGCAGTACTTC; cdr3_aa: CASSPPRQGEQYF
d_call: NA; j_call: TRBJ1-1; clone_size: NA; v_call: TRBV27; cdr3_nt: TGTGCCAGCAGTATTCACTTACAGGGCACTGAAGCTTTCTTT; cdr3_aa: CASSIHLQGTEAFF
d_call: TRBD2; j_call: TRBJ2-3; clone_size: few; v_call: TRBV9; cdr3_nt: TGTGCCAGCACCGCCGAAGTAGCGGGGCGGGGTACGCAGTATTTT; cdr3_aa: CASTAEVAGRGTQYF
d_call: NA; j_call: TRBJ2-2; clone_size: few; v_call: TRBV5-6; cdr3_nt: TGTGCCAGCAGCTTAGCCCCGACGAACACCGGGGAGCTGTTTTTT; cdr3_aa: CASSLAPTNTGELFF
d_call: NA; j_call: TRBJ1-1; clone_size: NA; v_call: TRBV4-1; cdr3_nt: TGCGCCAGCAGCCAAATCTCCGGGAGGGTCACCGAGAACACTGAAGCTTTCTTT; cdr3_aa: CASSQISGRVTENTEAFF
d_call: NA; j_call: TRBJ2-5; clone_size: NA; v_call: TRBV4-3; cdr3_nt: TGCGCCAGCAGCCAAGTTCGGGATGGTGAAGGGACCCAGTACTTC; cdr3_aa: CASSQVRDGEGTQYF
d_call: TRBD1; j_call: TRBJ1-5; clone_size: NA; v_call: TRBV19; cdr3_nt: TGTGCCAGTAGTCCCCACGACAGGGTCAATCAGCCCCAGCATTTT; cdr3_aa: CASSPHDRVNQPQHF
d_call: TRBD2; j_call: TRBJ2-1; clone_size: NA; v_call: TRBV7-3; cdr3_nt: TGTGCCAGCAGCTCGGGACTAGCAGGAGCTGATGAGCAGTTCTTC; cdr3_aa: CASSSGLAGADEQFF
d_call: NA; j_call: TRBJ1-1; clone_size: NA; v_call: TRBV7-2; cdr3_nt: TGTGCCAGCAGCATGGACAGGAACACTGAAGCTTTCTTT; cdr3_aa: CASSMDRNTEAFF
d_call: NA; j_call: TRBJ1-6; clone_size: NA; v_call: TRBV27; cdr3_nt: TGTGCCAGCAGCTACAGGGTTTTCCCACTTTATAATTCACCCCTCCACTTT; cdr3_aa: CASSYRVFPLYNSPLHF
d_call: NA; j_call: TRBJ2-7; clone_size: NA; v_call: TRBV18; cdr3_nt: TGTGCCAGCTCACCATCCAGTAGCTCCTACGAGCAGTACTTC; cdr3_aa: CASSPSSSSYEQYF
d_call: NA; j_call: TRBJ2-7; clone_size: NA; v_call: TRBV7-9; cdr3_nt: TGTGCCAGCAGCTGGTCTCAGACATTCTCCTACGAGCAGTACTTC; cdr3_aa: CASSWSQTFSYEQYF
d_call: NA; j_call: TRBJ2-3; clone_size: NA; v_call: TRBV29-1; cdr3_nt: TGCAGCGTTGCGGAGGGGGCGGATACGCAGTATTTT; cdr3_aa: CSVAEGADTQYF
d_call: TRBD1; j_call: TRBJ2-6; clone_size: NA; v_call: TRBV27; cdr3_nt: TGTGCCAGCAGTCCATGGGGGACAGCCGAGTGGGGCTCTGGGGCCAACGTCCTGACTTTC; cdr3_aa: CASSPWGTAEWGSGANVLTF
d_call: NA; j_call: TRBJ1-2; clone_size: NA; v_call: TRBV29-1; cdr3_nt: TGCAGCGTTGAAGCACCGGGGGGCGATGGCTACACCTTC; cdr3_aa: CSVEAPGGDGYTF
d_call: TRBD2; j_call: TRBJ2-1; clone_size: NA; v_call: TRBV12-5; cdr3_nt: TGTGCTAGTGCCCTAGGGACTAGCGGGAGCTACAATGAGCAGTTCTTC; cdr3_aa: CASALGTSGSYNEQFF
d_call: NA; j_call: TRBJ1-1; clone_size: NA; v_call: TRBV5-1; cdr3_nt: TGCGCCAGCAGCTTTACAGGGTATTCCACTGAAGCTTTCTTT; cdr3_aa: CASSFTGYSTEAFF
d_call: TRBD2; j_call: TRBJ2-3; clone_size: NA; v_call: TRBV7-8; cdr3_nt: TGTGCCAGCAGCGCCCAGCGGGGGGGCACAGATACGCAGTATTTT; cdr3_aa: CASSAQRGGTDTQYF
d_call: NA; j_call: TRBJ2-7; clone_size: NA; v_call: TRBV7-9; cdr3_nt: TGTGCCAGCAGCTTAGTTCCAACTTCCTACGAGCAGTACTTC; cdr3_aa: CASSLVPTSYEQYF
d_call: NA; j_call: TRBJ2-6; clone_size: NA; v_call: TRBV2; cdr3_nt: TGTGCCAGCAGTGAAGGTGGCAGGGCTGGGGCCAACGTCCTGACTTTC; cdr3_aa: CASSEGGRAGANVLTF
d_call: NA; j_call: TRBJ2-2; clone_size: NA; v_call: TRBV11-3; cdr3_nt: TGTGCCAGCAGCTTAGTGTGGGGAGTGGACACCGGGGAGCTGTTTTTT; cdr3_aa: CASSLVWGVDTGELFF
d_call: TRBD1; j_call: TRBJ1-4; clone_size: NA; v_call: TRBV7-9; cdr3_nt: TGTGCCAGCAGCTCCGGGACAGGATCTGAAAAACTGTTTTTT; cdr3_aa: CASSSGTGSEKLFF
d_call: NA; j_call: TRBJ2-7; clone_size: NA; v_call: TRBV19; cdr3_nt: TGTGCCAGTAGTGGCACTAGGTCTATACACGAGCAGTACTTC; cdr3_aa: CASSGTRSIHEQYF
d_call: TRBD1; j_call: TRBJ1-5; clone_size: few; v_call: TRBV10-2; cdr3_nt: TGCGCCAGCAGGAAGGGACAGGGGAATCAGCCCCAGCATTTT; cdr3_aa: CASRKGQGNQPQHF
d_call: NA; j_call: TRBJ1-2; clone_size: NA; v_call: TRBV18; cdr3_nt: TGTGCCAGCTCACCACTCAGTGAAGACTATGGCTACACCTTC; cdr3_aa: CASSPLSEDYGYTF
d_call: NA; j_call: TRBJ2-7; clone_size: once; v_call: TRBV4-1; cdr3_nt: TGCGCCAGCAGCCAAGATATTGGCGGGGCAGTCCCTTCCTACGAGCAGTACTTC; cdr3_aa: CASSQDIGGAVPSYEQYF
d_call: TRBD2; j_call: TRBJ2-1; clone_size: NA; v_call: TRBV11-3; cdr3_nt: TGTGCCAGCAGCTCACCTCGGACTAGCGGGAAGGACTATGAGCAGTTCTTC; cdr3_aa: CASSSPRTSGKDYEQFF
d_call: TRBD2; j_call: TRBJ2-7; clone_size: NA; v_call: TRBV7-2; cdr3_nt: TGTGCCAGCAGCTCCCTGGCTAGCGGGGTTGGCTACGAGCAGTACTTC; cdr3_aa: CASSSLASGVGYEQYF
d_call: NA; j_call: TRBJ2-7; clone_size: few; v_call: TRBV9; cdr3_nt: TGTGCCAGCAGCGCTGGGACACATTACGAGCAGTACTTC; cdr3_aa: CASSAGTHYEQYF
d_call: TRBD1; j_call: TRBJ1-4; clone_size: NA; v_call: TRBV19; cdr3_nt: TGTGCCAGTAGCCCAGGGACAGGGTTTCCCTCAACTAATGAAAAACTGTTTTTT; cdr3_aa: CASSPGTGFPSTNEKLFF
d_call: TRBD2; j_call: TRBJ2-1; clone_size: NA; v_call: TRBV6-1; cdr3_nt: TGTGCCAGCAGTGAGTCCGCTAGCGGTTACAATGAGCAGTTCTTC; cdr3_aa: CASSESASGYNEQFF
d_call: NA; j_call: TRBJ2-3; clone_size: NA; v_call: TRBV30; cdr3_nt: TGTGCCTGGAGTAAGAGGGAGGCAGATACGCAGTATTTT; cdr3_aa: CAWSKREADTQYF
d_call: NA; j_call: TRBJ1-2; clone_size: NA; v_call: TRBV6-1; cdr3_nt: TGTGCCAGCAGCGACCTGGGGGGAAGCGACTATGGCTACACCTTC; cdr3_aa: CASSDLGGSDYGYTF
d_call: TRBD1; j_call: TRBJ2-7; clone_size: NA; v_call: TRBV19; cdr3_nt: TGTGCCAGTAGTATATCCGGGACAGGGACTTTAAGGGAGCAGTACTTC; cdr3_aa: CASSISGTGTLREQYF
d_call: NA; j_call: TRBJ1-2; clone_size: NA; v_call: TRBV18; cdr3_nt: TGTGCCAGCTCCCAAAGCGGAGAGTTTGGCTACACCTTC; cdr3_aa: CASSQSGEFGYTF
d_call: TRBD2; j_call: TRBJ2-3; clone_size: once; v_call: TRBV2; cdr3_nt: TGTGCCAGCTCCTCCCCTGCTAGCGGGGGGGGCCGGGATACGCAGTATTTT; cdr3_aa: CASSSPASGGGRDTQYF
d_call: NA; j_call: TRBJ2-1; clone_size: NA; v_call: TRBV9; cdr3_nt: TGTGCCAGCAGCGTAGGGTTAGCGCGTCAATACTACAATGAGCAGTTCTTC; cdr3_aa: CASSVGLARQYYNEQFF
d_call: NA; j_call: TRBJ2-7; clone_size: NA; v_call: TRBV15; cdr3_nt: TGTGCCACCAGCAGAGATACCGCTTGGGGGGTTCCCTCCTACGAGCAGTACTTC; cdr3_aa: CATSRDTAWGVPSYEQYF
d_call: NA; j_call: TRBJ1-4; clone_size: NA; v_call: TRBV20-1; cdr3_nt: TGCAGTGCTAGACGGGGTGAAAAACTGTTTTTT; cdr3_aa: CSARRGEKLFF
d_call: TRBD2; j_call: TRBJ2-7; clone_size: NA; v_call: TRBV6-1; cdr3_nt: TGTGCCAGTGGGTCTAGCGGGAGATACGAGCAGTACTTC; cdr3_aa: CASGSSGRYEQYF